This T cell receptor beta chain is drawn from a study of blood T cell repertoires in COVID-19 (dated by TCRdb to the early 2020s). Some background on the complete study: The collaborator samples originated in the United States, Italy and Spain and spanned the acute and convalescent phases of COVID-19. The material from the prospective study consisted of cDNA or gDNA derived from T cells, B-cell-depleted T cells, or PBMCs. The repertoires were released in a freely available public database intended as a resource for research on the immune response to SARS-CoV-2. Where available, HLA class I and class II types were obtained from metadata supplied by the sample provider rather than from assay-based typing. Samples came from the ongoing ImmuneRACE study (first 160 participants) plus 1,254 subjects from 6 global collaborators. Subjects who had been exposed to COVID-19, were actively infected with it, or had recovered from it provided the deeply sampled blood TCRbeta repertoires that made up the dataset. Sample metadata almost always included a de-identified subject ID, COVID-19 status, age in years and sex. Points the paper makes about the study in general: Clinical and demographic metadata were provided uncurated, with the amount varying by source and participant.

Another Seattle source contributed samples from volunteer blood donors who had recovered from COVID-19. Whole blood was collected in K2EDTA tubes by collaborating institutions according to the institutions' own protocols. Collaborator samples were shipped for TCRbeta analysis as frozen whole blood, isolated PBMCs, or DNA extracted from either sample type. Comment on this clone: Its cognate antigen has yet to be identified. Per-nucleotide qualities are absent, and no much larger clonotype sits a single base away.

For CDR1 and CDR2, the germline V gene lists SGHDN and FVKESK. V sheds 4 bases and J sheds 0 bases, leaving 14 bases between their ends. From the cysteine up to the phenylalanine, the CDR3 has a length of 16 residues. The only DNA kept is the CDR3, 48 bases in frame from the first base. TCRbeta CDR3 regions were amplified from genomic DNA by means of the immunoSEQ Assay, a bias-controlled multiplex PCR. The original pipeline was this. The number of nucleated cells in each sample was estimated from the amplification of reference gene primers within the assay. To quantify the absolute abundance of each unique TCRbeta CDR3 rearrangement, sequence reads were collapsed and filtered. For each sample, productive Simpson clonality was calculated as the square root of Simpson's diversity index over productive rearrangements. TCRdb provides this immuneACCESS table in a form limited to in-frame rearrangements. Some clones are lacking; in checked studies, under half of them reflect an unresolved V gene, and why the rest are absent is not known. The DNA was the basis for D and trimming; V, J and clone size are from that table. For this sample the table gives hundreds of thousands of clones, of which 70% to 90% were detected only once. The top ten hold approximately 12% of the sample.

The specimen was peripheral blood. The sequence is built from TRBV14 and TRBJ2-3, and the D gene may be TRBD1, 6 bases matching. This receptor was identified in a woman in her late teens or twenties who had recovered from COVID-19. The DNA sequence is TGTGCCAGCAGCCCTCGACAGGTTCTTAGCACAGATACGCAGTATTTT. Its product reads: CASSPRQVLSTDTQYF.